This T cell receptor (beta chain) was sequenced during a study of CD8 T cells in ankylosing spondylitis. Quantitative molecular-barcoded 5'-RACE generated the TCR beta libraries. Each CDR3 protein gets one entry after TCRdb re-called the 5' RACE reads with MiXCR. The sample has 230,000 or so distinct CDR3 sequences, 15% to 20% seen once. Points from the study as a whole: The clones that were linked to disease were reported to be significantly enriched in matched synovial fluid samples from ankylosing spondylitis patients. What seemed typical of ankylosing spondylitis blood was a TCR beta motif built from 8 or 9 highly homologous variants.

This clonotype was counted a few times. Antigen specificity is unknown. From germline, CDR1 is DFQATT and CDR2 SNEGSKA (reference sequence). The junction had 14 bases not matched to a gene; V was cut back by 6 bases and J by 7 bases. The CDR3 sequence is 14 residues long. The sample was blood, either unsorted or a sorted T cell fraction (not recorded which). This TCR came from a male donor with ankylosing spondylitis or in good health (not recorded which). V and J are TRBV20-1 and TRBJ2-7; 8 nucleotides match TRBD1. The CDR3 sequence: CSANRDRLLREQYF. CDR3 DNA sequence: TGCAGTGCCAACCGGGACAGGCTCTTGCGGGAGCAGTACTTC.